The source of this T cell receptor beta chain is a study of regulatory T cells in long-lasting Graves disease. Points from the study as a whole: Peripheral blood was the sole material, not thyroid tissue.

CDR1 MDHEN and CDR2 SYDVKM come from the germline V gene. V lost 4 bases and J 5 bases, leaving 17 bases between the germline ends. The CDR3 has 15 amino acids. This clonotype was recorded at least ten times. Its antigen remains unidentified. Time point indicated: newly diagnosed GD, antithyroid drugs for less than 3 months. From RNA extracted from PBMCs, the TCR library was made. For TCR beta, libraries came from iRepertoire HTBI primers and Arm-PCR of CDR3 regions. Using its own MiXCR run on the multiplex PCR reads, TCRdb lists one record per CDR3 protein. The table records roughly 610,000 distinct CDR3 sequences, about 16% of them present only once. The same data also went into a second study, on T cells in Graves' hyperthyroidism and ophthalmopathy. Turning to that study: Most thyroid clonotypes expanded above 0.001 appeared in blood too. A model built on 13 V-J features separated ophthalmopathy from stable hyperthyroidism.

The sequencing used peripheral blood mononuclear cells (PBMCs), collected at new diagnosis, from a patient treated with antithyroid drugs. The source is a man aged 18 to 30 with Graves disease. This chain uses TRBV28 with TRBJ1-2; TRBD1 is a possible D gene (6 bases). CDR3 DNA: TGTGCCAGCAGTTCCCGGGACATCCTAAGATATGGCTACACCTTC. Its translation is CASSSRDILRYGYTF.